The 8 T cell receptor beta chains reported below all come from one sample, sequenced in a study of shared T cell receptors in the human thymus. Here immunoSEQ multiplex PCR was the method, and the copy in TCRdb shows in-frame clones only, minus some. Of about 660,000 clones listed, roughly 88% are singletons. The same sample was also studied in work on human thymus T cells.

The material sequenced was thymocytes. The receptors derive from a boy under two years old with a congenital heart defect.

The rearrangement joins TRBV5-4 to TRBJ2-3, with 12 bases aligning to TRBD2. V was pared by 2 bases and J by 0 bases, with 1 base of the junction left unmatched. The CDR3 has 16 amino acids. CDR1 is SGHNT and CDR2 is YYREEE in the germline V gene (reference sequence). The CDR3 here is CASSFGTSGSTDTQYF. The CDR3 nucleotides read TGTGCCAGCAGCTTTGGGACTAGCGGGAGCACAGATACGCAGTATTTT.

This clone came up a few times. The genes are TRBV7-6 and TRBJ1-4, with 7 nucleotides matching TRBD1. This CDR3 is built from 17 residues. Germline V gene data show CDR1 as SGHVS and CDR2 as FNYEAQ. V shed 5 bases, J shed 8 bases, and the junction held 17 bases outside the gene matches. The DNA of the CDR3 is TGTGCCAGCAGCATCTCCCGACAGGGCCCGAGGGCGGAAAAACTGTTTTTT. It codes for CASSISRQGPRAEKLFF.

The CDR3 DNA is TGTGCCAGCAGCCATTCCTGGGGGCGGTCTGGAAACACCATATATTTT. Residues: CASSHSWGRSGNTIYF. The rearrangement joins TRBV28 to TRBJ1-3; the D gene is possibly TRBD1 (6 bases). The CDR3 consists of 16 residues. V was trimmed by 6 bases and J by 1 base, leaving 16 bases between them. Germline CDR1 is MDHEN and CDR2 is SYDVKM.

The V call is TRBV27, the J call TRBJ2-1; 7 bases agree with TRBD2. Germline assignment: CDR1 MNHEY and CDR2 SMNVEV (reference sequence). The J segment lost 4 bases and the V segment lost 5 bases, leaving 5 bases of the junction unmatched. There are 14 residues in the CDR3. Written as DNA, the CDR3 is TGTGCCAGCAGTCCTCGACTAGCTTACAATGAGCAGTTCTTC. It specifies CASSPRLAYNEQFF.

The chain employs TRBV5-4 and TRBJ1-1; 8 bases are shared with TRBD1. This CDR3 has 14 residues. V shed 4 bases and J 1 base; nucleotides not matched to a gene: 3. Germline lookup yields CDR1 SGHNT and CDR2 YYREEE (reference sequence). CDR3 amino acids: CASSVGQGNTEAFF. The CDR3 DNA reads as TGTGCCAGCAGCGTCGGACAGGGGAACACTGAAGCTTTCTTT.

The chain recombines TRBV6-5 with TRBJ2-1; TRBD2 aligns across 8 bases. Germline V gene data show CDR1 as MNHEY and CDR2 as SVGAGI. CDR3 size: 15 residues. The junction had 12 bases not matched to a gene; V was cut back by 5 bases and J by 9 bases. CDR3 amino acids: CASSPLGGRFGEQFF. As DNA, the CDR3 is TGTGCCAGCAGTCCCCTTGGCGGGAGGTTCGGTGAGCAGTTCTTC.

The chain recombines TRBV28 with TRBJ2-3; the match to TRBD2 covers 8 bases. Germline V gene sequence: CDR1 MDHEN, CDR2 SYDVKM. CDR3 size: 15 residues. V lost 3 bases and J lost 5; bases outside the gene matches: 7. The CDR3 spells CASSFNSGILDTQYF. Written as DNA, the CDR3 is TGTGCCAGCAGTTTCAATAGCGGGATTTTAGATACGCAGTATTTT.

This chain uses TRBV28 with TRBJ1-5, with 8 nucleotides matching TRBD1. J gave up 5 bases and V 2 bases, and 11 bases lay outside the gene matches. CDR1 and CDR2 (germline): MDHEN, SYDVKM. The CDR3 extends over 17 amino acids. CDR3 DNA sequence: TGTGCCAGCAGTTTAGCAAAACGGATACAGGGGGATCAGCCCCAGCATTTT. Amino acids: CASSLAKRIQGDQPQHF.